The rows below give T cell receptor beta chains drawn from one sample of a study of cytomegalovirus exposure and HLA in healthy donors. TCRdb's copy holds only in-frame clones and misses some; the assay was immunoSEQ multiplex PCR. The repertoire holds approximately 300,000 clones, with 70% to 90% as singletons. Sequencing was carried out using PBMCs. These receptors were taken from a woman between 40 and 50 years old in good health and CMV-seropositive. CDR3s leave out the opening cysteine and the closing phenylalanine or tryptophan. Each record gives: V gene, J gene, CDR3 length, CDR3 protein.

V: TRBV27
J: TRBJ2-7
length: 13
CDR3: ASSLIAGGPYEQY

V: TRBV30
J: TRBJ2-7
length: 11
CDR3: AWSEDYAYEQY

V: TRBV23-1
J: TRBJ2-1
length: 14
CDR3: ASSQSGQGYFSEQF

V: TRBV27
J: TRBJ1-1
length: 12
CDR3: ASSFRGHGTEAF

V: TRBV5-1
J: TRBJ1-5
length: 12
CDR3: ASSLGDRNQPQH

V: TRBV5-6
J: TRBJ2-6
length: 14
CDR3: ASSLARSSGANVLT

V: TRBV7-8
J: TRBJ1-5
length: 13
CDR3: ASSLAVDNNQPQH

V: TRBV6-4
J: TRBJ1-2
length: 9
CDR3: ASSDPRGFA

V: TRBV27
J: TRBJ1-1
length: 14
CDR3: ASSLNGGRGNTEAF

V: TRBV27
J: TRBJ2-5
length: 13
CDR3: ASSSGSTGGKTQY

V: TRBV9
J: TRBJ2-1
length: 14
CDR3: ASSVGAGGRLNEQF

V: TRBV19
J: TRBJ1-1
length: 12
CDR3: ASSIDRPNTEAF

V: TRBV2
J: TRBJ1-1
length: 11
CDR3: ASSDQGLLYAF

V: TRBV5-4
J: TRBJ1-1
length: 12
CDR3: ASSPGTQNTEAF

V: TRBV18
J: TRBJ2-1
length: 13
CDR3: ASSPQGQAYNEQF

V: TRBV6-1
J: TRBJ2-1
length: 9
CDR3: ASGAYNEQF

V: TRBV5-4
J: TRBJ2-7
length: 13
CDR3: ASSLEGGRAHEQY

V: TRBV7-3
J: TRBJ2-7
length: 12
CDR3: ASSPGTGVYEQY

V: TRBV27
J: TRBJ1-1
length: 11
CDR3: ASSFKRNTEAF

V: TRBV6-1
J: TRBJ2-2
length: 14
CDR3: ASSAEGARGTGELF

V: TRBV6-4
J: TRBJ1-5
length: 13
CDR3: ASSDSSGGNQPQH

V: TRBV7-9
J: TRBJ2-1
length: 14
CDR3: ASSAPGLAGVNEQF

V: TRBV5-6
J: TRBJ1-3
length: 15
CDR3: ASSLGGVAWSGNTIY

V: TRBV7-2
J: TRBJ2-7
length: 11
CDR3: AIQQGEIYEQY

V: TRBV30
J: TRBJ1-4
length: 13
CDR3: AWDGTGVFNEKLF

V: TRBV7-2
J: TRBJ2-2
length: 13
CDR3: ASSPVGLNTGELF

V: TRBV7-3
J: TRBJ2-1
length: 10
CDR3: ASSPDGVEQF

V: TRBV6-5
J: TRBJ1-1
length: 13
CDR3: ASSPMGQPNTEAF

V: TRBV7-9
J: TRBJ1-3
length: 11
CDR3: ASSPNFGNTIY

V: TRBV11-3
J: TRBJ2-1
length: 13
CDR3: ASSLVAGGPAEQF

V: TRBV11-2
J: TRBJ1-3
length: 13
CDR3: ASSLRQGAGNTIY

V: TRBV29-1
J: TRBJ2-4
length: 13
CDR3: SVETPTGAKNSQY

V: TRBV28
J: TRBJ1-1
length: 13
CDR3: ASNDGGTGGTEAF

V: TRBV11-2
J: TRBJ2-2
length: 13
CDR3: ASSLTGGAGGELF

V: TRBV7-9
J: TRBJ2-1
length: 12
CDR3: ASSFGTRDNEQF

V: TRBV7-2
J: TRBJ2-2
length: 11
CDR3: ASSSKRTGELF

V: TRBV7-2
J: TRBJ2-1
length: 12
CDR3: ASSSAGLYNEQF

V: TRBV30
J: TRBJ2-3
length: 12
CDR3: AWSVLAGADTQY

V: TRBV29-1
J: TRBJ1-1
length: 8
CDR3: STPDTQAF

V: TRBV7-3
J: TRBJ2-1
length: 13
CDR3: ASSRTGTGANEQF

V: TRBV12-5
J: TRBJ2-1
length: 12
CDR3: ASGSSLSGVEQF

V: TRBV19
J: TRBJ1-4
length: 13
CDR3: ASYHRQGTNEKLF

V: TRBV19
J: TRBJ1-1
length: 12
CDR3: ASSMGADTRGAF

V: TRBV9
J: TRBJ2-5
length: 11
CDR3: ASSSTGRETQY

V: TRBV6-6
J: TRBJ1-5
length: 13
CDR3: ASSRTGDSNQPQH

V: TRBV27
J: TRBJ2-5
length: 14
CDR3: ASTLGAGAPKETQY

V: TRBV25-1
J: TRBJ2-1
length: 15
CDR3: ASSVQDSYWSYNEQF